This T cell receptor beta chain was identified in a study of blood T cell repertoires in COVID-19. Trimming took off 3 bases at V and 3 bases at J, with 27 bases between the two ends. This CDR3 has 20 residues. The germline V gene has CDR1 MNHEY and CDR2 SMNVEV (reference sequence). The assay was immunoSEQ multiplex PCR, and TCRdb's table has in-frame clones only and misses some. The sample includes more than 55,000 clones, about 90% of them seen just once. In its sample, this clone was seen a few times. This clonotype was obtained from a human donor with active COVID-19. The donor label of this sample is uncertain. The source material was peripheral blood. V usage is TRBV27 and J usage is TRBJ2-1; D is perhaps TRBD2 (7 bases). CDR3 DNA: TGTGCCAGCAGTTTCCTCCAGGGGAGGGGACCTAGCCCTCTCTACAATGAGCAGTTCTTC. Translation gives CASSFLQGRGPSPLYNEQFF.